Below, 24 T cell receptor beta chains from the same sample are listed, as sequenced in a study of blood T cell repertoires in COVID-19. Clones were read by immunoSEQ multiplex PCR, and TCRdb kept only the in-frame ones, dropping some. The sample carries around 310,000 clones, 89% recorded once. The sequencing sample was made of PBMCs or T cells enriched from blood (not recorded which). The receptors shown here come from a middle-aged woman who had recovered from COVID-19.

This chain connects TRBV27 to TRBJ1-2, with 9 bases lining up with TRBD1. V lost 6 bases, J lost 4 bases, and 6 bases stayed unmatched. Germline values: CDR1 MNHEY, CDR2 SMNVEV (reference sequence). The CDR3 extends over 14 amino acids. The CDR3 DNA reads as TGTGCCAGCAGCCGGGACAGGGACGGCTATGGCTACACCTTC. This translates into CASSRDRDGYGYTF.

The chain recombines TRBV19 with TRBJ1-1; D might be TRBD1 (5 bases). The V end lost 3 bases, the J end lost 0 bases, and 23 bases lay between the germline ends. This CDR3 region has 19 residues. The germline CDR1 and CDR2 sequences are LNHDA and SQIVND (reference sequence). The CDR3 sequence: CASSILGAPRPTMNTEAFF. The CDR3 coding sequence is TGTGCCAGTAGTATCCTTGGGGCACCTCGACCAACTATGAACACTGAAGCTTTCTTT.

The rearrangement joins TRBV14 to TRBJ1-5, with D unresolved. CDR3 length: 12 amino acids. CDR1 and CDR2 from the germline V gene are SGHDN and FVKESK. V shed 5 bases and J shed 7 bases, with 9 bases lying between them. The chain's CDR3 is CASSYSGQPQHF. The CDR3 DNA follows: TGTGCCAGCAGCTACTCCGGGCAGCCCCAGCATTTT.

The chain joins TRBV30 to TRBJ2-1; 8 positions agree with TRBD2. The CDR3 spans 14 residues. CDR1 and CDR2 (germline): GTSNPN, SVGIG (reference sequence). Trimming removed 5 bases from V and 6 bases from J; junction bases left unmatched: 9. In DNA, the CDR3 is TGTGCCTGGGCTGGACGGGAGGGCCTCAATGAGCAGTTCTTC. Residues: CAWAGREGLNEQFF.

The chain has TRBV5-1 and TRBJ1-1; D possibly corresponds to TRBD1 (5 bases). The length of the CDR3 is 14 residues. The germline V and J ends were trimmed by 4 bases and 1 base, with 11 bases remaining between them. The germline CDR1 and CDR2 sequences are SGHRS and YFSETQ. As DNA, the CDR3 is TGCGCCAGCAGCCCGACAGTTGGGAACACTGAAGCTTTCTTT. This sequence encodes CASSPTVGNTEAFF. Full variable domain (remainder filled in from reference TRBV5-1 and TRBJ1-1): KAGVTQTPRYLIKTRGQQVTLSCSPISGHRSVSWYQQTPGQGLQFLFEYFSETQRNKGNFPGRFSGRQFSNSRSEMNVSTLELGDSALYLCASSPTVGNTEAFFGQGTRLTVV.

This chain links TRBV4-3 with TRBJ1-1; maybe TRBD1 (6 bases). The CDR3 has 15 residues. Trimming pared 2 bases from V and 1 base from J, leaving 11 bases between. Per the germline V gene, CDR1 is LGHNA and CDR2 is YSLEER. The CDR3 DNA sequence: TGCGCCAGCAGCCAAACACGGACAGCGAACACTGAAGCTTTCTTT. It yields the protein CASSQTRTANTEAFF.

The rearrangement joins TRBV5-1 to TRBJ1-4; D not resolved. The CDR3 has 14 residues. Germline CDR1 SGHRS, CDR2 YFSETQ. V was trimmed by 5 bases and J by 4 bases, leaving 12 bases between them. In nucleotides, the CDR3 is TGCGCCAGCAGAGCGGGATTTGTTAATGAAAAACTGTTTTTT. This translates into CASRAGFVNEKLFF. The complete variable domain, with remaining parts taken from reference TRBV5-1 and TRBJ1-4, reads KAGVTQTPRYLIKTRGQQVTLSCSPISGHRSVSWYQQTPGQGLQFLFEYFSETQRNKGNFPGRFSGRQFSNSRSEMNVSTLELGDSALYLCASRAGFVNEKLFFGSGTQLSVL.

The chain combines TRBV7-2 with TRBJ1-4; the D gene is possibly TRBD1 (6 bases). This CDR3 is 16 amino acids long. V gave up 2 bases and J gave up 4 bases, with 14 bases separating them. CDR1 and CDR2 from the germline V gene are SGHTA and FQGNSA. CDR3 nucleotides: TGTGCCAGCAGCTTATCTACCGGACAGATTAATGAAAAACTGTTTTTT. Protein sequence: CASSLSTGQINEKLFF.

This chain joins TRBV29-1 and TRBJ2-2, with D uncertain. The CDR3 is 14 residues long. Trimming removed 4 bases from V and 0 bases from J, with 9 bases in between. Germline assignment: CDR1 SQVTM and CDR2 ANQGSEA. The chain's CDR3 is CSVAVSSNTGELFF. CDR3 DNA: TGCAGCGTTGCAGTCTCCTCGAACACCGGGGAGCTGTTTTTT.

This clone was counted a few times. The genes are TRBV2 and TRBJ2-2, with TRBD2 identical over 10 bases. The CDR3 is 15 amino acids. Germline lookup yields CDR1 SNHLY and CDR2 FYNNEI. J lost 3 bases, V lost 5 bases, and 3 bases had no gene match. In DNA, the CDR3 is TGTGCCAGCAGTATAGCGGGAGGAGACACCGGGGAGCTGTTTTTT. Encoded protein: CASSIAGGDTGELFF. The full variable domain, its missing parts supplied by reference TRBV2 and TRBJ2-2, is EPEVTQTPSHQVTQMGQEVILRCVPISNHLYFYWYRQILGQKVEFLVSFYNNEISEKSEIFDDQFSVERPDGSNFTLKIRSTKLEDSAMYFCASSIAGGDTGELFFGEGSRLTVL.

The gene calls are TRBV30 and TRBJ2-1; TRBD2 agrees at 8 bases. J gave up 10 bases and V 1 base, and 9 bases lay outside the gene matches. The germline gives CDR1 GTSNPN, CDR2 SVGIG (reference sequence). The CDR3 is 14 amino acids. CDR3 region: CAWSAGLGRSEQFF. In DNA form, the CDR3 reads TGTGCCTGGAGTGCGGGACTAGGGCGGTCAGAGCAGTTCTTC.

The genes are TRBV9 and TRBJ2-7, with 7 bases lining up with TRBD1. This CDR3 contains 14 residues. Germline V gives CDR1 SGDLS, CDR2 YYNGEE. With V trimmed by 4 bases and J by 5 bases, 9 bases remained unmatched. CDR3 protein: CASSSTTGHNEQYF. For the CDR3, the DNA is TGTGCCAGCAGCTCAACGACAGGGCACAACGAGCAGTACTTC.

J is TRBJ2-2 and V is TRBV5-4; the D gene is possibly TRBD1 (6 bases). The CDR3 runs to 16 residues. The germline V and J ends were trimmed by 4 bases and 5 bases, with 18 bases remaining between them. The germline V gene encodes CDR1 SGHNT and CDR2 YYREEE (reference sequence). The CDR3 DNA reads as TGTGCCAGCAGCCAGGACCCCAGGGGCGGTACCGGGGAGCTGTTTTTT. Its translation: CASSQDPRGGTGELFF.

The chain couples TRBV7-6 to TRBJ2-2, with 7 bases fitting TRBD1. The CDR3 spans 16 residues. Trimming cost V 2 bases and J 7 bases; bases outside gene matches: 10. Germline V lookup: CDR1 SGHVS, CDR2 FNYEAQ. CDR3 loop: CASSLPGGASNGELFF. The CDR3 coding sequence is TGTGCCAGCAGCTTACCAGGGGGTGCCTCTAACGGGGAGCTGTTTTTT.

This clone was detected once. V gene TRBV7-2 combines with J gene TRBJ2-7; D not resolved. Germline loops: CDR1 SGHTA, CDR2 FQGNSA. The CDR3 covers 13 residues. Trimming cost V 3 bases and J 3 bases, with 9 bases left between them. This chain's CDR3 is CASSFGPFYEQYF. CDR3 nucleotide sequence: TGTGCCAGCAGCTTTGGGCCATTCTACGAGCAGTACTTC.

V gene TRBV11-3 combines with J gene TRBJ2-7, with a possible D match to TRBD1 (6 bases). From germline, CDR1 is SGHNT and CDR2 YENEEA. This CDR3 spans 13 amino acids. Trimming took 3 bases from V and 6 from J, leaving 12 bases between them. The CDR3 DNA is TGTGCCAGCAGCTTGGATTTAGGGGGCGAGCAGTACTTC. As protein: CASSLDLGGEQYF.

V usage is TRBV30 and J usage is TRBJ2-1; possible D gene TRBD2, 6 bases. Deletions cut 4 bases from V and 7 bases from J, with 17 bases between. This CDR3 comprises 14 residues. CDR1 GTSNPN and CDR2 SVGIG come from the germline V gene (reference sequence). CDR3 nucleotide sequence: TGTGCCTGGATCGCGCGGGACTGGGAGAATGAGCAGTTCTTC. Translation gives CAWIARDWENEQFF.

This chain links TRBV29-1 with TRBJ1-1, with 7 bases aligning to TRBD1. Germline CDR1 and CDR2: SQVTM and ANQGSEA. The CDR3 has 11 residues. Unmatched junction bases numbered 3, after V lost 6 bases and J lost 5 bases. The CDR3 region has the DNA TGCAGCGTACACAGGGGTACTGAAGCTTTCTTT. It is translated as CSVHRGTEAFF. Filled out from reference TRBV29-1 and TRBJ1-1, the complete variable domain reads SAVISQKPSRDICQRGTSLTIQCQVDSQVTMMFWYRQQPGQSLTLIATANQGSEATYESGFVIDKFPISRPNLTFSTLTVSNMSPEDSSIYLCSVHRGTEAFFGQGTRLTVV.

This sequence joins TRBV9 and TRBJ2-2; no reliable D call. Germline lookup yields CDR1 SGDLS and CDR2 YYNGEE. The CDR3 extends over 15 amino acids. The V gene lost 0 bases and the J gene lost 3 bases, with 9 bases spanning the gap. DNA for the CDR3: TGTGCCAGCAGCGTAGCTTCTCCAGACACCGGGGAGCTGTTTTTT. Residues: CASSVASPDTGELFF.

The CDR3 reads CASSLDPSRGETQYF. In DNA, the CDR3 is TGTGCCAGCAGCTTAGACCCCTCTAGGGGAGAGACCCAGTACTTC. This chain uses TRBV11-3 with TRBJ2-5, with D possibly being TRBD1 (5 bases). There are 15 residues in the CDR3. Germline lookup yields CDR1 SGHNT and CDR2 YENEEA. V was pared by 0 bases and J by 4 bases, with 12 bases between. The whole variable domain, remainder taken from reference TRBV11-3 and TRBJ2-5, is EAGVVQSPRYKIIEKKQPVAFWCNPISGHNTLYWYLQNLGQGPELLIRYENEEAVDDSQLPKDRFSAERLKGVDSTLKIQPAELGDSAVYLCASSLDPSRGETQYFGPGTRLLVL.

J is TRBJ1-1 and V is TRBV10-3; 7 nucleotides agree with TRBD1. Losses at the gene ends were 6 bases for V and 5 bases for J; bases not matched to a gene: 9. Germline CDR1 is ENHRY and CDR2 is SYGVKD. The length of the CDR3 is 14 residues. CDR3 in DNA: TGTGCCATCAGAGCTGACAGGGATGGGACTGAAGCTTTCTTT. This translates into CAIRADRDGTEAFF.

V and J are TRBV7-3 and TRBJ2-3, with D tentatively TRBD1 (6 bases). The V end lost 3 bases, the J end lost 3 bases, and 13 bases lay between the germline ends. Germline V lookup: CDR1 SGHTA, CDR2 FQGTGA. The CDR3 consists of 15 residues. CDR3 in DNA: TGTGCCAGCAGCTTTCTGGGGGCCTCGACAGATACGCAGTATTTT. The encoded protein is CASSFLGASTDTQYF.

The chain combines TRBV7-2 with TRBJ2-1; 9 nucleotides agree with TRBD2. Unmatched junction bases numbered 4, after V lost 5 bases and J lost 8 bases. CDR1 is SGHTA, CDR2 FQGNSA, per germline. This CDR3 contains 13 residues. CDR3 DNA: TGTGCCAGCAGCCGCGGGGGGGCCGATGAGCAGTTCTTC. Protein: CASSRGGADEQFF.

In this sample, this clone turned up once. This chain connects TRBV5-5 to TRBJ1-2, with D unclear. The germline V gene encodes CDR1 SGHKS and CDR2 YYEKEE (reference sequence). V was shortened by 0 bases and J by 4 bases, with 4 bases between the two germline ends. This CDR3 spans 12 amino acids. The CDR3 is CASSLASYGYTF. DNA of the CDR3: TGTGCCAGCAGCTTGGCCAGCTATGGCTACACCTTC.